A single sample gave rise to the 4 T cell receptor beta chains below, sequenced in a study of STAT5B mutations in CD4+ large granular lymphocyte leukemia. The assay was immunoSEQ multiplex PCR, and TCRdb's table has in-frame clones only and misses some. In the table there are approximately 39,000 clones, 65% to 90% of which are singletons. The material sequenced was CD4+ T cells from blood buffy coats. All receptors derive from a human donor in good health.

The CDR3 nucleotides are TGTGCCAGTAGTATGGCTCATAATGAAAAACTGTTTTTT. Translation: CASSMAHNEKLFF. V usage is TRBV19 and J usage is TRBJ1-4; D is unclear. The CDR3 sequence is 13 residues long. Germline V gene sequence: CDR1 LNHDA, CDR2 SQIVND (reference sequence). V was shortened by 3 bases and J by 4 bases, with 6 bases between the two germline ends.

The chain employs TRBV11-2 and TRBJ1-1; a possible D gene is TRBD1 (6 bases). The CDR3 runs to 15 residues. Trimming left V 2 bases short and J 5 bases short, with 15 bases between. Germline V lookup: CDR1 SGHAT, CDR2 FQNNGV. Written as DNA, the CDR3 is TGTGCCAGCAGCTTATTGGGGGGAAGGGGGACTGAAGCTTTCTTT. This translates into CASSLLGGRGTEAFF.

This clone showed up just a few times. V usage is TRBV2 and J usage is TRBJ1-5; D gene ambiguous. Trimming removed 4 bases at V and 2 bases at J, with 9 bases between. Per the germline V gene, CDR1 is SNHLY and CDR2 is FYNNEI. The CDR3 runs 14 residues. CDR3 protein: CASSGDGGNQPQHF. CDR3 nucleotides: TGTGCCAGCAGTGGGGATGGTGGCAATCAGCCCCAGCATTTT.

V gene TRBV2 combines with J gene TRBJ2-7; unclear D gene. The germline V and J ends were trimmed by 7 bases and 4 bases, with 8 bases remaining between them. The CDR3 sequence is 11 residues long. Per germline, CDR1 SNHLY and CDR2 FYNNEI. CDR3 sequence reads: CASMQLYEQYF. CDR3 DNA: TGTGCCAGCATGCAGCTTTACGAGCAGTACTTC.